This TCR beta chain derives from a study of OX40 agonist ivuxolimab in advanced cancers. Looking at the study overall: Every 2 weeks, patients received ivuxolimab intravenously, dosed at 0.01 to 10 mg/kg. Under the entry rules, prior anti-PD-1, anti-PD-L1 or anti-CTLA-4 therapy was allowed, and around 36% had some. Each dose-escalation patient presented with hepatocellular carcinoma, melanoma, renal cell or head and neck cancer.

This table comes from immunoSEQ multiplex PCR, and its TCRdb copy is limited to in-frame clones, with some not included. The sample lists some 30,000 clones, around 92% occurring once. This clone occurred a few times. Germline assignment: CDR1 SGHTS and CDR2 YDEGEE. This CDR3 spans 13 amino acids. V was cut by 0 bases and J by 3 bases, with 7 bases left in between. The chain employs TRBV5-8 and TRBJ2-7; D gene unclear. Sequencing was performed on CD4+ or CD8+ T cells sorted from blood, taken in a trial of the OX40 agonist ivuxolimab. The TCR sequence derives from an adult with an advanced solid tumor such as melanoma, head and neck, liver or kidney cancer. The DNA of the CDR3 is TGTGCCAGCAGCTTGGCCACTCTCTACGAGCAGTACTTC. Encoded protein: CASSLATLYEQYF.